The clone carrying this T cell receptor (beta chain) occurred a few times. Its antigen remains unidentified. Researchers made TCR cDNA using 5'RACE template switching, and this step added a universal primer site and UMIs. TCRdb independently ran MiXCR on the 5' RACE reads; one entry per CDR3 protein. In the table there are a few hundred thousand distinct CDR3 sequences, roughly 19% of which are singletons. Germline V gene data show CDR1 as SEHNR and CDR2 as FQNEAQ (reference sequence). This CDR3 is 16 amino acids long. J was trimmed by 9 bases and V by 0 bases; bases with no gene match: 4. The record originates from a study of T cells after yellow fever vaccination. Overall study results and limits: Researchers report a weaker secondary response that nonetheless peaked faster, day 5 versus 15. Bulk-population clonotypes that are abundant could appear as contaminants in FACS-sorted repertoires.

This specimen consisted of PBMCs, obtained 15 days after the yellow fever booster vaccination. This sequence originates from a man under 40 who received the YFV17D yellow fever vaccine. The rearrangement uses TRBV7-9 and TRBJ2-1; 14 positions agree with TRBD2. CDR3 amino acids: CASSLATSGRAPEQFF. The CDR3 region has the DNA TGTGCCAGCAGCTTAGCGACTAGCGGGAGGGCCCCTGAGCAGTTCTTC.